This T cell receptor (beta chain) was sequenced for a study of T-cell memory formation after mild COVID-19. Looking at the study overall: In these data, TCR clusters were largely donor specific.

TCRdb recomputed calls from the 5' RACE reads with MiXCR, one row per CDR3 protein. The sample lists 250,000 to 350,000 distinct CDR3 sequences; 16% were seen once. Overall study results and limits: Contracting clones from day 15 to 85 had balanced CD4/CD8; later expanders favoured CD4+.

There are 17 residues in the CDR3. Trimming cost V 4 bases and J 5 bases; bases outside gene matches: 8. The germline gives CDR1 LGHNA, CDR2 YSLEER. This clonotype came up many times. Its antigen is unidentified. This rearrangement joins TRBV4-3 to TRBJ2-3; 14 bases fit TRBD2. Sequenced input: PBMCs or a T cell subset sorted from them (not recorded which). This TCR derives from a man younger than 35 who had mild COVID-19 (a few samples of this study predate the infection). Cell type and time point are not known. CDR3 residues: CASSLLTSGGVVDTQYF. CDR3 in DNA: TGCGCCAGCAGCCTTTTGACTAGCGGGGGGGTAGTAGATACGCAGTATTTT.